The 24 T cell receptor beta chains in this list originate from one sample, sequenced in a study of T cells in Graves' hyperthyroidism and ophthalmopathy. Amplification yielded TCR beta CDR3 regions, with RNA transcripts as the source. TCR CDR3 regions were first amplified by RT-PCR with HTBI primers. TCRdb reprocessed the multiplex PCR reads with MiXCR, giving one entry per CDR3 protein. Among about 590,000 distinct CDR3 sequences listed, 15% to 18% were seen once. Sequenced material: blood. The receptors were sampled from a woman in her thirties with Graves' hyperthyroidism.

With respect to this clonotype: A much larger clone lies one base from this, so it may be a read error. The V gene is TRBV15, the J gene TRBJ2-7; 11 bases fit TRBD2. J lost 5 bases, V lost 1 base, and 10 bases had no gene match. CDR1 and CDR2 (germline): LNHNV, YYDKDF (reference sequence). CDR3 length: 17 residues. In DNA form, the CDR3 reads TGTGCCACCAGCAGAGGCCTCCGGACTAGCGGGTCCCACGAGCAGTACTTC. This encodes CATSRGLRTSGSHEQYF.

Worth noting for this clonotype: A much larger clone lies one base from this, so it may be a read error. The chain uses TRBV12-3 or TRBV12-4 and TRBJ1-1; possibly TRBD1 for D (5 bases). The CDR3 length is 15 residues. The CDR3 nucleotides are TGTGCCACCCTAGCAGTTTTTGGGGGGAACACTGAAGCTTCCTTT. The encoded protein is CATLAVFGGNTEASF.

There are a few counts of this clonotype. The rearrangement links TRBV10-1 to TRBJ2-4, with TRBD2 matching 8 bases. After removal of 2 bases from V and 7 bases from J, the junction contained 13 bases not matched to a gene. This CDR3 is built from 17 residues. In germline, CDR1 is WNHNN, CDR2 SYGVQD (reference sequence). CDR3 loop: CASSEDKPGLGFNIQYF. CDR3 bases: TGCGCCAGCAGTGAGGATAAACCGGGACTAGGTTTTAACATTCAGTACTTC.

This clonotype was observed many times. This chain uses TRBV5-1 with TRBJ1-2; D gene ambiguous. Germline CDR1 and CDR2: SGHRS and YFSETQ. This CDR3 is built from 14 residues. V was pared by 0 bases and J by 0 bases, with 6 bases between. The CDR3 bases are TGCGCCAGCAGCTTGGACGTAGCTAACTATGGCTACACCTTC. This translates into CASSLDVANYGYTF.

The CDR3 nucleotides are TGTGCCAGCTCACCACCGGCGGGGGACGAGCAGTACTTC. Residues: CASSPPAGDEQYF. The genes are TRBV18 and TRBJ2-7, with 7 nucleotides matching TRBD2. V shed 0 bases and J 5 bases; nucleotides not matched to a gene: 1. From germline, CDR1 is KGHSH and CDR2 LQKENI. The CDR3 runs 13 residues.

This clonotype has a count of ten or more. V gene TRBV30 combines with J gene TRBJ2-7, with TRBD2 matching 9 bases. After removal of 3 bases from V and 6 bases from J, the junction contained 3 bases not matched to a gene. From germline, CDR1 is GTSNPN and CDR2 SVGIG (reference sequence). The CDR3 runs to 12 residues. The CDR3 is CAWSAGGLEQYF. CDR3 in DNA: TGTGCCTGGAGCGCGGGAGGGCTCGAGCAGTACTTC.

This chain uses TRBV5-1 with TRBJ2-1; 10 bases agree with TRBD1. This CDR3 contains 14 residues. From germline, CDR1 is SGHRS and CDR2 YFSETQ. Trimming took 2 bases from V and 6 from J; bases not matched to a gene: 2. The CDR3 DNA is TGCGCCAGCAGCTTCCGACAGGGGGCCAATGAGCAGTTCTTC. Its protein is CASSFRQGANEQFF.

This clonotype was picked up many times. The genes are TRBV29-1 and TRBJ2-1, with 10 nucleotides matching TRBD2. With V trimmed by 3 bases and J by 4 bases, 3 bases remained unmatched. CDR3 length: 14 residues. Germline CDR1 and CDR2: SQVTM and ANQGSEA. CDR3: CSVEGTSVYNEQFF. The DNA for the CDR3 is TGCAGCGTTGAGGGGACTAGCGTATACAATGAGCAGTTCTTC.

This clonotype was counted many times. The genes are TRBV2 and TRBJ2-1; D possibly corresponds to TRBD2 (5 bases). Germline values: CDR1 SNHLY, CDR2 FYNNEI. Trimming pared 6 bases from V and 7 bases from J, leaving 19 bases between. There are 15 residues in the CDR3. CDR3 protein: CASSPTPGSENEQFF. In nucleotides, the CDR3 is TGTGCCAGCAGCCCCACCCCGGGAAGCGAGAATGAGCAGTTCTTC.

At least ten counts were recorded for this clonotype. V gene TRBV7-6 combines with J gene TRBJ2-1, with 8 bases lining up with TRBD1. Trimming removed 5 bases from V and 6 bases from J; junction bases left unmatched: 3. CDR3 length: 13 residues. Germline assignment: CDR1 SGHVS and CDR2 FNYEAQ. The DNA of the CDR3 is TGTGCCAGCAGCCCGGACAGGGCCAATGAGCAGTTCTTC. This sequence encodes CASSPDRANEQFF.

This clonotype was observed a handful of times. The genes are TRBV10-3 and TRBJ2-1; no firm D call. From germline, CDR1 is ENHRY and CDR2 SYGVKD. Trimming cost V 5 bases and J 8 bases, with 13 bases left between them. The CDR3 contains 13 residues. This CDR3 reads CAISPLATHEQFF. CDR3 coding DNA: TGTGCCATCAGTCCTCTTGCCACCCATGAGCAGTTCTTC.

This clonotype was seen at least ten times. The V gene is TRBV20-1, the J gene TRBJ1-1; tentative D call: TRBD1 (5 bases). This CDR3 has 13 amino acids. Germline CDR1 reads DFQATT; CDR2 reads SNEGSKA (reference sequence). The V and J ends lost 4 bases and 3 bases respectively, with 12 bases between them. The CDR3 DNA reads as TGCAGTGCTACAGGGAGGTTGGACACTGAAGCTTTCTTT. This gives the protein CSATGRLDTEAFF.

This clonotype came up many times. The chain combines TRBV28 with TRBJ2-3; 10 nucleotides agree with TRBD2. Trimming at V came to 5 bases and at J to 1 base, leaving 9 bases not matched to a gene. The CDR3 spans 17 residues. The germline V gene encodes CDR1 MDHEN and CDR2 SYDVKM. The chain's CDR3 is CASSQTGTSVGTDTQYF. CDR3 sequence (DNA): TGTGCCAGCAGTCAAACCGGGACTAGCGTGGGCACAGATACGCAGTATTTT.

There are many counts of this clonotype. The chain is built from TRBV20-1 and TRBJ2-7; no definite D call. Between the trimmed V and J ends, which lost 1 base and 0 bases, there was a span of 7 bases. The CDR3 extends over 13 amino acids. Germline assignment: CDR1 DFQATT and CDR2 SNEGSKA (reference sequence). CDR3 region: CSARASSSYEQYF. CDR3 DNA sequence: TGCAGTGCTAGAGCTTCGAGCTCCTACGAGCAGTACTTC.

The table lists this clonotype with many counts. This sequence joins TRBV18 and TRBJ1-5, with D maybe TRBD1 (6 bases). The CDR3 loop spans 14 amino acids. V shed 6 bases and J shed 6 bases, with 15 bases lying between them. Per the germline V gene, CDR1 is KGHSH and CDR2 is LQKENI. CDR3 loop: CASSPNRDVQPQHF. As DNA, the CDR3 is TGTGCCAGCTCCCCCAACAGGGACGTTCAGCCCCAGCATTTT.

This clonotype was counted between two and nine times. This chain joins TRBV28 and TRBJ2-7; TRBD1 aligns across 7 bases. In germline, CDR1 is MDHEN, CDR2 SYDVKM. The CDR3 is 13 amino acids. V lost 10 bases and J lost 0; bases outside the gene matches: 6. The CDR3 DNA sequence: TGTGCCACCGAGGACAGGCCCTCCTACGAGCAGTACTTC. Its translation: CATEDRPSYEQYF.

The V call is TRBV28, the J call TRBJ2-1; 9 bases are shared with TRBD1. V shed 10 bases, J shed 6 bases, and the junction held 13 bases outside the gene matches. CDR3 length equals 15 residues. The germline CDR1 and CDR2 sequences are MDHEN and SYDVKM. CDR3 amino acids: CATLSRTGVGNEQFF. For the CDR3, the DNA is TGTGCCACCCTGTCCCGGACAGGGGTAGGCAATGAGCAGTTCTTC.

The chain carries TRBV7-2 and TRBJ2-1, with 7 bases lining up with TRBD2. The CDR3 is 14 amino acids. The germline CDR1 and CDR2 sequences are SGHTA and FQGNSA. J was trimmed by 8 bases and V by 5 bases; bases with no gene match: 9. As DNA, the CDR3 is TGTGCCAGCAGCCAAAGACTAGCCTTCGATGAGCAGTTCTTC. Its protein is CASSQRLAFDEQFF.

This chain connects TRBV29-1 to TRBJ2-1; a weak D match, TRBD1 (6 bases). With 0 bases removed from V and 9 bases from J, the gap between germline ends came to 12 bases. In germline, CDR1 is SQVTM, CDR2 ANQGSEA. The CDR3 loop spans 13 amino acids. The CDR3 sequence is CSVEESLDSEQFF. DNA for the CDR3: TGCAGCGTTGAAGAGTCTTTGGACAGTGAGCAGTTCTTC.

In this sample, this clonotype turned up many times. The chain is built from TRBV27 and TRBJ2-1, with a weak D call TRBD2 (5 bases). Germline V CDR1 and CDR2: MNHEY, SMNVEV (reference sequence). The CDR3 spans 11 residues. V gave up 6 bases and J gave up 6 bases, with 6 bases separating them. The CDR3 DNA is TGTGCCAGCAGCGAGGGCAATGAGCAGTTCTTC. Amino acids: CASSEGNEQFF.

This clonotype was picked up a small number of times. V usage is TRBV6-5 and J usage is TRBJ1-1; 7 bases match TRBD1. From germline, CDR1 is MNHEY and CDR2 SVGAGI. V was pared by 0 bases and J by 5 bases, with 6 bases of the junction left unmatched. This CDR3 contains 15 residues. The chain's CDR3 is CASSYSTQGKTEAFF. The CDR3 nucleotides read TGTGCCAGCAGTTACTCGACACAGGGGAAGACTGAAGCTTTCTTT.

This clonotype was seen repeatedly, ten times or more. CDR3 DNA sequence: TGTGCCAGCAGCTCGGACAGGGTATCACGCGAGCAGTACTTC. It is translated as CASSSDRVSREQYF. The J gene is TRBJ2-7, the V gene TRBV12-3 or TRBV12-4, with 8 bases lining up with TRBD1. This CDR3 region has 14 residues. J gave up 6 bases and V 6 bases, and 10 bases lay outside the gene matches.

The chain uses TRBV20-1 and TRBJ1-4; D might be TRBD1 (6 bases). The CDR3 length is 17 residues. Germline values: CDR1 DFQATT, CDR2 SNEGSKA (reference sequence). The V end was cut by 1 base, the J end by 4 bases, with 19 bases between. CDR3: CSARALIGGGGNEKLFF. The DNA for the CDR3 is TGCAGTGCTAGAGCGTTGATCGGGGGCGGCGGTAATGAAAAACTGTTTTTT.

This clonotype was detected many times. The V gene is TRBV15, the J gene TRBJ2-4; 9 bases map to TRBD1. This CDR3 has 17 amino acids. Trimming took 5 bases from V and 3 from J; bases not matched to a gene: 11. Germline CDR1 is LNHNV and CDR2 is YYDKDF (reference sequence). The CDR3 bases are TGTGCCACCAGCGAATATGGACAGGGGTCGGGCAAAAACATTCAGTACTTC. It yields the protein CATSEYGQGSGKNIQYF.